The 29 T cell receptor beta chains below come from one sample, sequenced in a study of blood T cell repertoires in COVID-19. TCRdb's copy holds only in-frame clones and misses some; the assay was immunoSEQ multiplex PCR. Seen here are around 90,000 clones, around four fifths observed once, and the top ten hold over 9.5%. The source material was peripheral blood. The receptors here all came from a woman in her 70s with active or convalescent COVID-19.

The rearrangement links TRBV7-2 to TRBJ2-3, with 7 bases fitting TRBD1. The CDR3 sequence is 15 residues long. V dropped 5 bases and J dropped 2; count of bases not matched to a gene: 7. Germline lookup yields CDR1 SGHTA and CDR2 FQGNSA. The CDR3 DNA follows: TGTGCCAGCAGCCTACAGGGGACCGCCACAGATACGCAGTATTTT. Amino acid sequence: CASSLQGTATDTQYF.

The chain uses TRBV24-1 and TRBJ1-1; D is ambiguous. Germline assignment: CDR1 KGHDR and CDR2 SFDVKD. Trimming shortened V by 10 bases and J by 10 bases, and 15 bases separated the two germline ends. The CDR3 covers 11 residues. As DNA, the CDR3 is TGTGCCACGCCTACCCCCAGGTTAGCTTTCTTT. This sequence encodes CATPTPRLAFF.

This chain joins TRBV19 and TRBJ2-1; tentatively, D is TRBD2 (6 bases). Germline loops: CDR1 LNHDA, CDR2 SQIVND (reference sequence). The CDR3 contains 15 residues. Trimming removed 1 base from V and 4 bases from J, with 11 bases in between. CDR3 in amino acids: CASSIGPSVYNEQFF. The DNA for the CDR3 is TGTGCCAGTAGTATAGGTCCTAGCGTTTACAATGAGCAGTTCTTC.

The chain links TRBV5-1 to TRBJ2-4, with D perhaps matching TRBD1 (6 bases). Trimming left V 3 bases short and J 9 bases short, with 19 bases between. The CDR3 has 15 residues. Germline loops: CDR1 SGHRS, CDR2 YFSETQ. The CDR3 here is CASSWSRGGESIQYF. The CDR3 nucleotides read TGCGCCAGCAGCTGGAGCAGGGGCGGCGAGAGCATTCAGTACTTC.

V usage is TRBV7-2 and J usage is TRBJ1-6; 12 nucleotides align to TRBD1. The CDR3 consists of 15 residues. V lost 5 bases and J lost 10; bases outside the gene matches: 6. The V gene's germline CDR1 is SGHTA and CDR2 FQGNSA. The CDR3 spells CASSQAGQGASPLHF. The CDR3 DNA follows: TGTGCCAGCAGCCAGGCGGGACAGGGGGCCTCACCCCTCCACTTT.

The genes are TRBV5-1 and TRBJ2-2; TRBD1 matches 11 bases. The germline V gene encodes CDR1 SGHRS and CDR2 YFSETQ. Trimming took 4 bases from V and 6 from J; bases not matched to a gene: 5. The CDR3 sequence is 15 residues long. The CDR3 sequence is CASSKSGQGAGELFF. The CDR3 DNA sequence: TGCGCCAGCAGCAAATCGGGACAGGGGGCCGGGGAGCTGTTTTTT.

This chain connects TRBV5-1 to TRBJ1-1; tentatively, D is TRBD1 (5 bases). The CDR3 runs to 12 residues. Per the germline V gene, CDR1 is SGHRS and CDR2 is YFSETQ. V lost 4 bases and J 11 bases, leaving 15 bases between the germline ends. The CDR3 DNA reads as TGCGCCAGCAGCCTGGGGCGGTCAGGGGCTTTCTTT. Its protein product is CASSLGRSGAFF.

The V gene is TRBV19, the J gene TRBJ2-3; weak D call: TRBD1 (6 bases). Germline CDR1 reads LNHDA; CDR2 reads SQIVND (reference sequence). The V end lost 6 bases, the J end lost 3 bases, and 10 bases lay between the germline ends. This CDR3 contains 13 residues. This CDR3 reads CASSSGQTDTQYF. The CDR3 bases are TGTGCCAGTAGCTCCGGACAGACAGATACGCAGTATTTT.

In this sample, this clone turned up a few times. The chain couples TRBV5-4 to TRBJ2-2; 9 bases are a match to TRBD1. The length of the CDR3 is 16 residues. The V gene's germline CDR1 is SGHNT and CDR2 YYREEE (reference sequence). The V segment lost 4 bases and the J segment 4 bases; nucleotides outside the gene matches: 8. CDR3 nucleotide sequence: TGTGCCAGCAGCCCGGGACAGGGAGACGGCACCGGGGAGCTGTTTTTT. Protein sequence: CASSPGQGDGTGELFF.

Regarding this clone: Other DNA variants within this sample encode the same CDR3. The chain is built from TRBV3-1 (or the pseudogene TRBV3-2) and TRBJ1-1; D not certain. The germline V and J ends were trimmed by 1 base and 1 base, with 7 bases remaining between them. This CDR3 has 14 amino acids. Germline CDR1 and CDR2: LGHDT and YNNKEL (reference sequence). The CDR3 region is CASSQGTGNTEAFF. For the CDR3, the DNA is TGTGCCAGCAGCCAAGGAACGGGGAACACTGAAGCTTTCTTT.

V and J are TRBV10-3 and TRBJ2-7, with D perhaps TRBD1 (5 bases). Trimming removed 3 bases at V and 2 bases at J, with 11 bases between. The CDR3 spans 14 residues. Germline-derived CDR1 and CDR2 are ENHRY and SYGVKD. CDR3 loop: CAISESGPPYEQYF. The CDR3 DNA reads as TGTGCCATCAGTGAATCAGGGCCCCCCTACGAGCAGTACTTC.

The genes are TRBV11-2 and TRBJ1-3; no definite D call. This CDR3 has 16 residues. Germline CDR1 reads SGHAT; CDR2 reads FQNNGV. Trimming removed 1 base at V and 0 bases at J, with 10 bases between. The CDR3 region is CASSLGLILSGNTIYF. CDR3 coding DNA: TGTGCCAGCAGCTTAGGATTGATACTCTCTGGAAACACCATATATTTT.

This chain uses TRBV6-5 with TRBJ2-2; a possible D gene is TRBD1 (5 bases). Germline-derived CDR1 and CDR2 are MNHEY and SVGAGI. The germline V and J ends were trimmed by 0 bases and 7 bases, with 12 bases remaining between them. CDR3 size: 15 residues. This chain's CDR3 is CASSYSSSGYGELFF. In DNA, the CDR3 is TGTGCCAGCAGTTACTCGAGTTCAGGGTACGGGGAGCTGTTTTTT.

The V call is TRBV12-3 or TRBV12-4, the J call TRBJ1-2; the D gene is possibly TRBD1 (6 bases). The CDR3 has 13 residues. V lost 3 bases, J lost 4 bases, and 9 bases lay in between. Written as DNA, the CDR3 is TGTGCCAGCAGTTTTGGGACAATCTATGGCTACACCTTC. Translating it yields CASSFGTIYGYTF.

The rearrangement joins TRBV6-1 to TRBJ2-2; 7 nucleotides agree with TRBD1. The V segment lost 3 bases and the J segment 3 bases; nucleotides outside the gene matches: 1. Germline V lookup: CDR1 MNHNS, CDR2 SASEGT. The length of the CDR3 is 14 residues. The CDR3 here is CASSEQGDTGELFF. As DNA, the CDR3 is TGTGCCAGCAGTGAGCAGGGGGACACCGGGGAGCTGTTTTTT.

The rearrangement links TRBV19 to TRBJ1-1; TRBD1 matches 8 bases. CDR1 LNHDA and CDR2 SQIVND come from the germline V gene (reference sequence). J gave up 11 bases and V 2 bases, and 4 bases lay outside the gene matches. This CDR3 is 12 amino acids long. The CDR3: CASSISTGAAFF. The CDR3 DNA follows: TGTGCCAGTAGTATATCGACAGGGGCGGCTTTCTTT. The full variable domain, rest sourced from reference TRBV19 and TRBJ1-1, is DGGITQSPKYLFRKEGQNVTLSCEQNLNHDAMYWYRQDPGQGLRLIYYSQIVNDFQKGDIAEGYSVSREKKESFPLTVTSAQKNPTAFYLCASSISTGAAFFGQGTRLTVV.

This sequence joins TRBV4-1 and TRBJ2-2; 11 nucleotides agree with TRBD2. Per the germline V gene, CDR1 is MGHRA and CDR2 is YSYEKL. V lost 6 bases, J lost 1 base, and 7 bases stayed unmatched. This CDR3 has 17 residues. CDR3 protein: CASRQTTSGGNTGELFF. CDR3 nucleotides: TGCGCCAGCAGGCAAACCACTAGCGGGGGGAACACCGGGGAGCTGTTTTTT.

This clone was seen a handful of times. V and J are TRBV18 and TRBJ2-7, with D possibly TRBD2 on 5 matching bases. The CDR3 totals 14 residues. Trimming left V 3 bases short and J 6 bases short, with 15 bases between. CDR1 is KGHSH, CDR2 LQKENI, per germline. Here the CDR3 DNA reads TGTGCCAGCTCACCCACGAGTGGAGGAGTCGAGCAGTACTTC. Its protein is CASSPTSGGVEQYF.

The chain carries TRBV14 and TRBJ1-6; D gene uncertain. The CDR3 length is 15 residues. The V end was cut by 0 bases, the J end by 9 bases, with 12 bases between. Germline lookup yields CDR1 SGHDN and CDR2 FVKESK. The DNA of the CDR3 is TGTGCCAGCAGCCAAGATAGGCACAGTCGTTCACCCCTCCACTTT. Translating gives CASSQDRHSRSPLHF.

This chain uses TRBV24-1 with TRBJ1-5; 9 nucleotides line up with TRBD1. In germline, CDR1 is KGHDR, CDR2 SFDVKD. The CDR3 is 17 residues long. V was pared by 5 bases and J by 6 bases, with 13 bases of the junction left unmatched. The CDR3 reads CATSVGTGKSPSQPQHF. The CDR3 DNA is TGTGCCACCAGTGTAGGGACAGGGAAAAGTCCCAGTCAGCCCCAGCATTTT.

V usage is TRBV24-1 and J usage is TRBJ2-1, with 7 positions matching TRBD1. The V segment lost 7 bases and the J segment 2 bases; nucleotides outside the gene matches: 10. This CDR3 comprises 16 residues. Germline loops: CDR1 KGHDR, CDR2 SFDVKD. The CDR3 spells CATSDPTGRTYNEQFF. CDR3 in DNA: TGTGCCACCAGCGACCCGACAGGGAGAACCTACAATGAGCAGTTCTTC.

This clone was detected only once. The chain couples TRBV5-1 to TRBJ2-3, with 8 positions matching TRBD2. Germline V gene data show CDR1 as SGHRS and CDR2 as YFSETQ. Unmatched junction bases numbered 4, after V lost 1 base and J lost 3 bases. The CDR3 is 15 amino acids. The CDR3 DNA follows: TGCGCCAGCAGCTTGATTGGCGGGGGGACAGATACGCAGTATTTT. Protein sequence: CASSLIGGGTDTQYF.

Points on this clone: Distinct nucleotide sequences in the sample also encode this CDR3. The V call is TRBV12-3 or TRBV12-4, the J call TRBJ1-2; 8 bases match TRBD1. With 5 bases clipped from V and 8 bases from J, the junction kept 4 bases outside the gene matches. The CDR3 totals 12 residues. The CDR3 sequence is CASSRGQGGYTF. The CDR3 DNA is TGTGCCAGCAGTCGCGGACAGGGAGGCTACACCTTC.

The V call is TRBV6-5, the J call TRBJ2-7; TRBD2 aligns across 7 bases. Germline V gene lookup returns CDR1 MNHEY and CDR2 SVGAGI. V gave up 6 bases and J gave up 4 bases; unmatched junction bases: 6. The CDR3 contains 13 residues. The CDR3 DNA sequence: TGTGCCAGCAGCCCGGGGGAGGGGTACGAGCAGTACTTC. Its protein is CASSPGEGYEQYF.

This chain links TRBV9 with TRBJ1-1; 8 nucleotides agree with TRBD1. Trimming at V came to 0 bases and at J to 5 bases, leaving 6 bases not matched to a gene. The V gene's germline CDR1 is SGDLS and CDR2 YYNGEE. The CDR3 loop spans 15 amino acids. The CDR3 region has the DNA TGTGCCAGCAGCGTAGGTGTAACAGGGGGGACTGAAGCTTTCTTT. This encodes CASSVGVTGGTEAFF.

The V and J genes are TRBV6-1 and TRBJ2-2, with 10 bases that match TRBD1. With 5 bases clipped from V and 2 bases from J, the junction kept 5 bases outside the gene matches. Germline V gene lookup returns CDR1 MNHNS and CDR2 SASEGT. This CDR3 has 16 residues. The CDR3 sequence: CASSQGTGANTGELFF. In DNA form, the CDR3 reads TGTGCCAGCAGTCAAGGGACAGGGGCAAACACCGGGGAGCTGTTTTTT.

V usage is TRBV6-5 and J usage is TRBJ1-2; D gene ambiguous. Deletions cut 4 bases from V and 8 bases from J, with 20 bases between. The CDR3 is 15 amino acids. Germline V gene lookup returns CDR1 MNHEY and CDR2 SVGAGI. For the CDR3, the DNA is TGTGCCAGCAGTTCGGTTGTCCAGAGGATTGGGGGCTACACCTTC. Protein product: CASSSVVQRIGGYTF.

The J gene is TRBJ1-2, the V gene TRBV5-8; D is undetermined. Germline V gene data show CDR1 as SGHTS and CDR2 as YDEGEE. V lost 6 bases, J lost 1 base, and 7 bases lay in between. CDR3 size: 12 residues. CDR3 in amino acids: CASTRVNYGYTF. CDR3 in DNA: TGTGCCAGCACGAGAGTTAACTATGGCTACACCTTC.

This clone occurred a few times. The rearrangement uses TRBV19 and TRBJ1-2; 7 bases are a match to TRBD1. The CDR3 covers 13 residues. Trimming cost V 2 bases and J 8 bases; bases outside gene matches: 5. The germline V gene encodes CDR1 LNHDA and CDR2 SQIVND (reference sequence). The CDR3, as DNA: TGTGCCAGTAGTATATTGAACAGGGGAGGCTACACCTTC. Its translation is CASSILNRGGYTF.